The sequence of this T cell receptor beta chain was determined in a study of cytomegalovirus exposure and HLA in healthy donors. On the study more broadly: The 650 to 850 first-cohort repertoires and the 120 or so validation repertoires shared the same platform, a later analysis reported. The study's findings and limits: The study flagged about 160 TCR beta chains as cytomegalovirus-associated.

The donors were in the approximately 120-subject validation cohort; that cohort was separate from the roughly 700-subject first cohort. The repertoire was sequenced with immunoSEQ multiplex PCR; TCRdb's copy has only in-frame clones and lacks some. The table has around 250,000 clones, less than 95% seen once. From germline, CDR1 is LNHDA and CDR2 SQIVND (reference sequence). V lost 3 bases and J lost 4, with 10 bases in between. There are 14 residues in the CDR3. Notes on this clone: The antigen is unknown.

The sequence derives from a woman aged 30 to 39 in good health and CMV-seronegative. V is TRBV19 and J is TRBJ1-3; tentatively, D is TRBD1 (5 bases). Sequencing input: PBMCs. The CDR3 coding sequence is TGTGCCAGTAGTATCGGGGGGACGGGAAACACCATATATTTT. This sequence encodes CASSIGGTGNTIYF.